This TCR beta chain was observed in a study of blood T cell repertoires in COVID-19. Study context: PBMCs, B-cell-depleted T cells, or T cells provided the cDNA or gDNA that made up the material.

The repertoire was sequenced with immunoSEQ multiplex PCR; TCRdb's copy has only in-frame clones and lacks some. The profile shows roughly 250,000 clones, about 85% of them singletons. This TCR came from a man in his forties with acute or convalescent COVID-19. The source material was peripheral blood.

CDR3 loop: CASSKNRLKGSETQYF. In DNA form, the CDR3 reads TGTGCCAGCAGCAAAAATCGACTAAAAGGGTCCGAGACCCAGTACTTC. The chain joins TRBV7-7 to TRBJ2-5; the D gene is possibly TRBD2 (5 bases). Germline V gives CDR1 SSHAT, CDR2 FNYEAQ (reference sequence). The V gene lost 5 bases and the J gene lost 5 bases, with 21 bases spanning the gap. The CDR3 is 16 amino acids.